Listed below are T cell receptor beta chains from one sample, sequenced in a study of T cells after yellow fever vaccination. A single record per CDR3 protein comes from TCRdb applying MiXCR to the 5' RACE reads. The sample shows under 700,000 distinct CDR3 sequences, approximately 16% of them seen only once. Material: PBMCs, obtained about 5 days after the first yellow fever vaccination. The receptors stem from a man between 18 and 29 years old who received the YFV17D yellow fever vaccine. CDR3s include the opening cysteine and the closing phenylalanine or tryptophan. The D gene is left open where the match is weak. Clone size is stated in some rows and not others, as once, few, many or a class when expanded.

d_gene,j_gene,abundance,v_gene,CDR3aa,CDR3nt
NA,TRBJ1-1,NA,TRBV29-1,CSVVGVWNTEAFF,TGCAGCGTTGTGGGGGTTTGGAACACTGAAGCTTTCTTT
NA,TRBJ1-5,NA,TRBV3-1,CASSQAYGQNQPQHF,TGTGCCAGCAGCCAAGCATATGGGCAAAATCAGCCCCAGCATTTT
TRBD1,TRBJ1-1,few,TRBV4-3,CASSQDRQGRYEAFF,TGCGCCAGCAGCCAAGATCGACAGGGGAGATATGAAGCTTTCTTT
TRBD1,TRBJ1-6,NA,TRBV12-3/TRBV12-4,CASSFFGTGGSPLHF,TGTGCCAGCAGTTTTTTCGGGACAGGGGGGTCACCCCTCCACTTT
TRBD2,TRBJ2-5,few,TRBV18,CASSPNGGALTQYF,TGTGCCAGCTCACCAAACGGGGGGGCCTTGACCCAGTACTTC
NA,TRBJ1-1,NA,TRBV2,CASRVSVPNTEAFF,TGTGCCAGCAGAGTATCAGTCCCGAACACTGAAGCTTTCTTT
NA,TRBJ2-7,few,TRBV12-3/TRBV12-4,CASRTTEQGYEQYF,TGTGCCAGCAGGACCACTGAACAGGGCTACGAGCAGTACTTC
TRBD2,TRBJ2-7,NA,TRBV4-1,CASSQELAGGLEEQYF,TGCGCCAGCAGCCAAGAATTAGCGGGGGGCCTCGAAGAGCAGTACTTC
TRBD2,TRBJ2-3,few,TRBV20-1,CSARDGLAGGPDTQYF,TGCAGTGCTAGAGATGGACTAGCGGGGGGGCCAGATACGCAGTATTTT
TRBD1,TRBJ2-2,few,TRBV6-1,CASTRRDRGTGELFF,TGTGCCAGCACTCGAAGGGACAGGGGTACCGGGGAGCTGTTTTTT
TRBD1,TRBJ2-7,many,TRBV12-3/TRBV12-4,CASSFGVSRDRDYEQYF,TGTGCCAGCAGTTTCGGGGTAAGCCGGGACAGGGACTACGAGCAGTACTTC
NA,TRBJ2-1,NA,TRBV12-3/TRBV12-4,CASSLVRVAPHEQFF,TGTGCCAGCAGTTTAGTAAGGGTAGCGCCTCATGAGCAGTTCTTC
TRBD2,TRBJ2-1,NA,TRBV5-6,CASSLFTSGILYSYNEQFF,TGTGCCAGCAGCTTGTTTACTAGCGGAATTCTTTACTCCTACAATGAGCAGTTCTTC
TRBD1,TRBJ2-3,few,TRBV5-1,CASSPGTGRVADTQYF,TGCGCCAGCAGCCCGGGGACAGGGAGGGTTGCAGATACGCAGTATTTT
NA,TRBJ1-2,NA,TRBV7-3,CASSSDRYGYTF,TGTGCCAGCAGTTCCGACAGATATGGCTACACCTTC
NA,TRBJ2-3,few,TRBV7-9,CASSLNWTTHDTQYF,TGTGCCAGCAGCTTAAATTGGACTACCCACGATACGCAGTATTTT
NA,TRBJ2-7,NA,TRBV5-6,CASSGGGRQEQYF,TGTGCCAGCAGCGGAGGTGGCCGTCAGGAGCAGTACTTC
TRBD1,TRBJ1-5,NA,TRBV7-2,CASSHGTGGGQPQHF,TGTGCCAGCAGCCACGGGACAGGGGGCGGGCAGCCCCAGCATTTT
TRBD2,TRBJ2-1,few,TRBV6-1,CASSRDYKTNNEQFF,TGTGCCAGCAGCAGGGACTACAAGACGAACAATGAGCAGTTCTTC